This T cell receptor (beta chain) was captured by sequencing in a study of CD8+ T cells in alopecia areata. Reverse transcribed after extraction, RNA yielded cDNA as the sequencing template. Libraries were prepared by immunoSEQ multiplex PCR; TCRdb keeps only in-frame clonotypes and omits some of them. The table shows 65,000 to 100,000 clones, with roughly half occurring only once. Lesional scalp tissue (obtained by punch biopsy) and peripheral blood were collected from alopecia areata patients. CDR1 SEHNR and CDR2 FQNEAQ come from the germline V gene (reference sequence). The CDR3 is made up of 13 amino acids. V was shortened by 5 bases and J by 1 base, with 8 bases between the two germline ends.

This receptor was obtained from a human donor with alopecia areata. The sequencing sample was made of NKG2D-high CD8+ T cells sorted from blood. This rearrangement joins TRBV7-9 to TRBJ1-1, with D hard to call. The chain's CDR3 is CASSQSGNTEAFF. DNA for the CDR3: TGTGCCAGCAGCCAGTCTGGGAACACTGAAGCTTTCTTT.